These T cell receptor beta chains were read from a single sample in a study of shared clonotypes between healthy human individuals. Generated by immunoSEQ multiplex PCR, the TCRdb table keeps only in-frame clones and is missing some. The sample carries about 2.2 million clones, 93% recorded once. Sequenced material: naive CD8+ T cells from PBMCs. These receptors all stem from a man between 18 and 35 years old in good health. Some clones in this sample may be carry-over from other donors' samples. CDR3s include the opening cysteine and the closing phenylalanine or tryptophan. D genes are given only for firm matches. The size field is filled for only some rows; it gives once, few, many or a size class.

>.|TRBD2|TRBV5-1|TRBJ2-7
TGCGCCAGCAGAGAAGGACTAGCGAACTCCTACGAGCAGTACTTC
CASREGLANSYEQYF
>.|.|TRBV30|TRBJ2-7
TGTGCCTGGGGGTGGGGGTCCTACGAGCAGTACTTC
CAWGWGSYEQYF
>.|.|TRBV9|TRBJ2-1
TGTGCCAGCAGTGATTTGGACTACAATGAGCAGTTCTTC
CASSDLDYNEQFF
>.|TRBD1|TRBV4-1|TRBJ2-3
TGCGCCAGCAGCCCCCAGGGGGCAGATACGCAGTATTTT
CASSPQGADTQYF
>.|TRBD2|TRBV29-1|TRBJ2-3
TGCAGCGTAGCGATAGCGGGAGAGGCAGATACGCAGTATTTT
CSVAIAGEADTQYF
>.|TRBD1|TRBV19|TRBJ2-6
TGTGCCAGTCGGGGCCACCAGGGGGTGAGCTCTGGGGCCAACGTCCTGACTTTC
CASRGHQGVSSGANVLTF
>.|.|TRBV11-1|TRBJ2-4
TGTGCCAGCAGCCCACTGGGCAACCGTGGAAACATTCAGTACTTC
CASSPLGNRGNIQYF
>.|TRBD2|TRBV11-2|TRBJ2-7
TGTGCCAGCAGCTTAGGGGTCGCGGGAGTCACCTACGAGCAGTACTTC
CASSLGVAGVTYEQYF
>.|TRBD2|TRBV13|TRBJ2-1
TGTGCCAGCAGGGGCGGACTAGCGGCTTACAATGAGCAGTTCTTC
CASRGGLAAYNEQFF
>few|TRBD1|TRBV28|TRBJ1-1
TGTGCCAGCAGTTTATTCAGGGGGCAGGGCACTGAAGCTTTCTTT
CASSLFRGQGTEAFF
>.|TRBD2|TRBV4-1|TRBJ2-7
TGCGCCAGCAGCTACGGTAGCGGGAGGGCTTACGAGCAGTACTTC
CASSYGSGRAYEQYF
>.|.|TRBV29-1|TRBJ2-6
TGCAGCGTTGTGTCCGGAGAGTCTGGGGCCAACGTCCTGACTTTC
CSVVSGESGANVLTF
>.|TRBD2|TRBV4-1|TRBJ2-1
TGCGCCAGCAGCCCCCACAGCGGGAGTGGTAATGAGCAGTTCTTC
CASSPHSGSGNEQFF
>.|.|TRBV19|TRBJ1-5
TGTGCCAGTAGTATCTCGGGCGGGGGCAATCAGCCCCAGCATTTT
CASSISGGGNQPQHF
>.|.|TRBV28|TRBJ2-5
TGTGCCAGCAGTTTAGAGACGGGAGAGAACCTTCAAGAGACCCAGTACTTC
CASSLETGENLQETQYF